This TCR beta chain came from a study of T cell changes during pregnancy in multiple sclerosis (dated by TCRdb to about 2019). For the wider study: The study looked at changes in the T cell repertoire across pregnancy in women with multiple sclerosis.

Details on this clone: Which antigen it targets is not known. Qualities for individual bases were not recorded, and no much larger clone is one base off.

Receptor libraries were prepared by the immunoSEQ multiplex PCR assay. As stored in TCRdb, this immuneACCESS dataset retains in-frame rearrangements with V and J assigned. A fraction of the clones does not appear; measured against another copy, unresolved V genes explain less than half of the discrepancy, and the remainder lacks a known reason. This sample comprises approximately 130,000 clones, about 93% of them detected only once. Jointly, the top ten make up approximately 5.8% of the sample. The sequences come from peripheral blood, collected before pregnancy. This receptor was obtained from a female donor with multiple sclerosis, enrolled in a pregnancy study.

CDR3 reads: CATSRGTNEKLFF. The DNA sequence is TGCGCCACCTCACGGGGAACTAATGAAAAACTGTTTTTT. The V gene is TRBV5-1 and the J gene is TRBJ1-4; the D segment cannot be called with confidence. V is cut by 9 bases and J by 1 base, and the space between the germline ends is 10 bases. From the germline V gene, CDR1 is SGHRS and CDR2 is YFSETQ. Inclusive of the bounding cysteine and phenylalanine, the CDR3 is 13 residues long. CDR3 DNA is the only sequence kept; it has 39 bases, read in frame from the first base.